Here is one T cell receptor (beta chain) with its context. In the original workflow: Scientists estimated how many nucleated cells there were by amplifying reference gene primers. TCRdb keeps only in-frame clones here, not all; method: immunoSEQ multiplex PCR. Clone size and V and J calls were adopted from that table, with D and trimming inferred from the DNA. Among 200,000 to 300,000 clones listed, 70% to 90% were seen once. This specimen comes from a study of blood T cell repertoires in COVID-19. Study background: Italy, Spain and the United States were the sources of the convalescent and acute COVID-19 samples. Nucleic acid was either cDNA or gDNA, and it came from T cells, B-cell-depleted T cells, or PBMCs.

Trimming stripped 3 bases from V and 6 bases from J, with 15 bases between. CDR1 and CDR2 (germline): KGHSH, LQKENI. The CDR3 runs 14 residues. The chain employs TRBV18 and TRBJ2-7; D remains ambiguous. The specimen was peripheral blood. The sequence came from a woman in her seventies with active or convalescent COVID-19. Here the CDR3 DNA reads TGTGCCAGCTCACCTGACAACACGGCCGGCGAGCAGTACTTC. It is translated as CASSPDNTAGEQYF.